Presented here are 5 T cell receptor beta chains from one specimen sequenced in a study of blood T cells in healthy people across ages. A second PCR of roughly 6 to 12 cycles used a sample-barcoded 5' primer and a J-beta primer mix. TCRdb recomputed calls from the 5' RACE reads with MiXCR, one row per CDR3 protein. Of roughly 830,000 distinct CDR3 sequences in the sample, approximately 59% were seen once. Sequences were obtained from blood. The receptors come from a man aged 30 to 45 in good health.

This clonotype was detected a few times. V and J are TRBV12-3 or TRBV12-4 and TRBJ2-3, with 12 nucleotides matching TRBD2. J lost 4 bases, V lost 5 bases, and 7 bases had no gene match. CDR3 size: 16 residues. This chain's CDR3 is CASSPRTSGDSDTQYF. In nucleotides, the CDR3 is TGTGCCAGCAGTCCTCGGACTAGCGGGGACTCAGATACGCAGTATTTT.

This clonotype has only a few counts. DNA for the CDR3: TGCAGCGTCGGAACCGGGACTAACTACGAGCAGTACTTC. It codes for CSVGTGTNYEQYF. This chain joins TRBV29-1 and TRBJ2-7; 7 bases match TRBD2. The germline V gene has CDR1 SQVTM and CDR2 ANQGSEA. The CDR3 runs 13 residues. V shed 6 bases, J shed 3 bases, and the junction held 8 bases outside the gene matches.

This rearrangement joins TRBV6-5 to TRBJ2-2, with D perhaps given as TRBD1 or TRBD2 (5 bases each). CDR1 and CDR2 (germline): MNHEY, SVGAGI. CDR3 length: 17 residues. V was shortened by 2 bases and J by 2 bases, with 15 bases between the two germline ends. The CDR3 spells CASSYVRTRTNTGELFF. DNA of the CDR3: TGTGCCAGCAGTTACGTAAGGACACGGACTAACACCGGGGAGCTGTTTTTT.

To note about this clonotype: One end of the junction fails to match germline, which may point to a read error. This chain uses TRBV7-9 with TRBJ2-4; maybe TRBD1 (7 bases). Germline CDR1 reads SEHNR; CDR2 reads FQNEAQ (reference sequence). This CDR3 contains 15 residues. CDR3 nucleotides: TGTGCCAGCAGCCCGGGGGACAGCTCCAAAACCATTCAGTACTTC. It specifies CASSPGDSSKTIQYF.

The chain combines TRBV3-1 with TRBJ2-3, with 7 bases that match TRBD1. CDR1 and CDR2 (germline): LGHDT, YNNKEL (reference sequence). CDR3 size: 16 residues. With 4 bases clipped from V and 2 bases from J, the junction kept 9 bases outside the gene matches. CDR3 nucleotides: TGTGCCAGCAGCCCCTGGACAGGCAACCCCACAGATACGCAGTATTTT. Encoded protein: CASSPWTGNPTDTQYF.